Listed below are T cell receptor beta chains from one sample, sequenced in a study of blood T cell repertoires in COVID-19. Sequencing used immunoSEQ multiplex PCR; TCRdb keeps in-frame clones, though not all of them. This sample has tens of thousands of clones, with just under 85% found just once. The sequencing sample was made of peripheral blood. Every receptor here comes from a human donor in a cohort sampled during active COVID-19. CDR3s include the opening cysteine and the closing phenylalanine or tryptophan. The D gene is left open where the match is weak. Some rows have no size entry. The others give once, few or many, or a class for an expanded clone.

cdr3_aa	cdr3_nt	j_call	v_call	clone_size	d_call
CASSLAGTSELFF	TGTGCCAGCAGCTTAGCTGGGACAAGTGAACTGTTTTTT	TRBJ1-4	TRBV7-6	NA	NA
CASSPGTGYRKEQYF	TGTGCCAGCTCCCCCGGGACAGGGTACCGGAAGGAGCAGTACTTC	TRBJ2-7	TRBV18	NA	TRBD1
CASSQELASGANVLTF	TGTGCCAGCAGCCAAGAACTAGCGTCTGGGGCCAACGTCCTGACTTTC	TRBJ2-6	TRBV3-1/TRBV3-2	NA	TRBD2
CASSVGTSGGEQYF	TGCGCCAGCAGCGTCGGGACTAGCGGGGGGGAGCAGTACTTC	TRBJ2-7	TRBV5-1	NA	TRBD2
CASSRGGMSSYEQYF	TGTGCCAGCAGCCGCGGTGGCATGAGCTCCTACGAGCAGTACTTC	TRBJ2-7	TRBV6-5	NA	NA
CASSWPQTGFNTGELFF	TGTGCCAGCAGTTGGCCCCAGACAGGTTTTAACACCGGGGAGCTGTTTTTT	TRBJ2-2	TRBV28	NA	NA
CASSLGQGHYGYTF	TGTGCCAGCAGCTTGGGACAGGGGCACTATGGCTACACCTTC	TRBJ1-2	TRBV5-6	NA	TRBD1
CATSDREEDATYEQYF	TGTGCCACCAGTGACCGTGAGGAGGACGCTACCTACGAGCAGTACTTC	TRBJ2-7	TRBV24-1	NA	NA
CASSQNREGSPLHF	TGTGCCAGCTCACAGAACAGGGAGGGGTCACCCCTCCACTTT	TRBJ1-6	TRBV18	NA	NA
CASRTLGGQGARAYGYTF	TGTGCCAGCAGGACTCTGGGGGGACAGGGGGCGCGGGCCTATGGCTACACCTTC	TRBJ1-2	TRBV7-2	NA	TRBD1
CASSHTQSGLAGDEQYF	TGTGCCAGCAGCCACACTCAAAGTGGGCTAGCGGGGGACGAGCAGTACTTC	TRBJ2-7	TRBV9	NA	TRBD2
CASTALRPGGTDTQYF	TGTGCCAGCACCGCTTTGCGACCGGGGGGCACAGATACGCAGTATTTT	TRBJ2-3	TRBV28	NA	NA
CASTPLTSGFLETQYF	TGTGCCAGCACCCCATTAACCTCAGGGTTTCTGGAGACCCAGTACTTC	TRBJ2-5	TRBV6-2/TRBV6-3	NA	NA
CASSEWPGAFQPQHF	TGTGCCAGCAGTGAATGGCCAGGGGCCTTTCAGCCCCAGCATTTT	TRBJ1-5	TRBV6-1	NA	NA
CASNPGQGSSATQYF	TGTGCCAGCAACCCGGGACAGGGTTCTTCTGCGACCCAGTACTTC	TRBJ2-5	TRBV5-4	NA	TRBD1
CASRPGQGRNEQFF	TGCGCCAGCAGACCGGGACAGGGTAGGAATGAGCAGTTCTTC	TRBJ2-1	TRBV4-1	NA	TRBD1
CASSLYRAGVRVGELFF	TGTGCCAGCAGCTTATACCGAGCGGGAGTTCGTGTCGGGGAGCTGTTTTTT	TRBJ2-2	TRBV11-2	NA	TRBD2
CASASSGGAYEQYF	TGTGCCAGCGCGTCTTCAGGCGGGGCTTACGAGCAGTACTTC	TRBJ2-7	TRBV2	once	NA
CASSTSWGQGVRAFF	TGTGCCAGCAGTACCTCTTGGGGACAGGGGGTACGAGCTTTCTTT	TRBJ1-1	TRBV11-2	NA	TRBD1
CASSYQGVGQPQHF	TGTGCCAGCAGTTATCAGGGGGTGGGTCAGCCCCAGCATTTT	TRBJ1-5	TRBV6-5	NA	TRBD1
CASSLGLASPETQYF	TGTGCCAGCAGCTTGGGACTAGCTTCCCCAGAGACCCAGTACTTC	TRBJ2-5	TRBV5-5	NA	TRBD2
CASSLSPGTARTDTQYF	TGTGCCAGCAGTTTATCCCCGGGGACAGCTCGCACAGATACGCAGTATTTT	TRBJ2-3	TRBV27	few	TRBD1
CASSSRTGDTTEAFF	TGCGCCAGCAGCTCGCGGACTGGGGATACGACTGAAGCTTTCTTT	TRBJ1-1	TRBV5-1	NA	NA
CAISIRDNEQFF	TGTGCCATCAGTATCCGGGACAATGAGCAGTTCTTC	TRBJ2-1	TRBV10-3	NA	NA
CASSSPGQSYEQYF	TGTGCCAGCAGTTCCCCGGGACAGAGCTACGAGCAGTACTTC	TRBJ2-7	TRBV28	NA	TRBD1
CASSATTGGDSPLHF	TGTGCCAGCAGCGCCACGACAGGGGGAGATTCACCCCTCCACTTT	TRBJ1-6	TRBV9	once	TRBD1
CASGETTGATDTQYF	TGTGCTAGTGGTGAAACGACAGGCGCCACAGATACGCAGTATTTT	TRBJ2-3	TRBV12-5	NA	NA
CASKIAGFAGELFF	TGTGCCAGCAAAATCGCGGGGTTCGCCGGGGAGCTGTTTTTT	TRBJ2-2	TRBV11-1	NA	NA
CASKDLYEQYF	TGTGCCAGCAAGGACTTGTACGAGCAGTACTTC	TRBJ2-7	TRBV2	NA	NA
CATSREGQGGTQYF	TGTGCCACCAGCAGAGAGGGACAGGGGGGGACCCAGTACTTC	TRBJ2-5	TRBV15	NA	TRBD1
CASSEWGRAFGTEAFF	TGTGCCAGCAGTGAATGGGGCCGGGCTTTCGGCACTGAAGCTTTCTTT	TRBJ1-1	TRBV2	NA	NA
CATSSPGTSGTDTQYF	TGTGCCACCAGCAGCCCCGGGACTAGCGGCACAGATACGCAGTATTTT	TRBJ2-3	TRBV15	NA	TRBD2
CATTTSGKTDTQYF	TGTGCCACCACCACCAGCGGGAAAACAGATACGCAGTATTTT	TRBJ2-3	TRBV19	NA	TRBD2